Sequencing of this TCR beta chain was carried out in a study of blood T cell repertoires in COVID-19. On the study more broadly: Researchers got acute and convalescent COVID-19 samples from the United States, Italy and Spain. The cDNA or gDNA used as material had been derived from T cells, B-cell-depleted T cells, or PBMCs.

This clone was detected a few times. Original data processing: Amplification with reference gene primers provided the estimates of nucleated cell counts. TCRdb's table, derived via immunoSEQ multiplex PCR, lists solely in-frame clones and lacks some. The DNA gave D and trimming, while V, J and clone size come from that table. Of 85,000 to 120,000 clones detected, about 85% appear once; the ten largest clones hold 2% to 2.5%. There are 16 residues in the CDR3. Germline CDR1 MRHNA, CDR2 SNTAGT. Between the trimmed V and J ends, which lost 1 base and 8 bases, there was a span of 17 bases. The J gene is TRBJ2-2, the V gene TRBV6-4; D is perhaps TRBD2 (7 bases). Sequenced sample: peripheral blood. The TCR comes from a man aged 45-60 years with active COVID-19. CDR3 in DNA: TGTGCCAGCAGTGACTTCGGGGGGCGCGGAGTAGGGGAGCTGTTTTTT. It encodes CASSDFGGRGVGELFF.